The clone carrying this T cell receptor beta chain appeared a few times. No antigen is known for it. Using its own MiXCR run on the PCR reads, TCRdb lists one record per CDR3 protein. The sample carries roughly 320,000 distinct CDR3 sequences, 24% recorded once. Libraries used about 18,000 to 1,100,000 sorted naive CD8 T cells and 10%, 30% or 50% RNA input. CDR1 is LNHDA, CDR2 SQIVND, per germline (reference sequence). The CDR3 loop spans 15 amino acids. V gave up 9 bases and J gave up 2 bases; unmatched junction bases: 8. These data belong to a study of molecular identifiers for immune sequencing clone quantification. Notes on the study in general: It was shown that clones above 20 RNA copies held over 99% of effector molecules, but under 1% in naive cells.

Sequenced input: naive CD8+ T cells from blood, with Jurkat cell RNA spiked in. As to subset: FACS-sorted CD8+CD4-CCR7+CD45RA+ naive T cells. The rearrangement joins TRBV19 to TRBJ2-4; 9 nucleotides match TRBD1. The TCR originated in a human donor in good health. Some libraries in this study had Jurkat cell RNA spiked in. The CDR3 region has the DNA TGTGCCAGCATGACAGGGGGGGTGTCCAAAAACATTCAGTACTTC. Translating it yields CASMTGGVSKNIQYF. The full variable domain, with the rest looked up from reference TRBV19 and TRBJ2-4, is DGGITQSPKYLFRKEGQNVTLSCEQNLNHDAMYWYRQDPGQGLRLIYYSQIVNDFQKGDIAEGYSVSREKKESFPLTVTSAQKNPTAFYLCASMTGGVSKNIQYFGAGTRLSVL.